The 30 T cell receptor beta chains below all came from one sample that was sequenced in a study of memory CD8 T cells in hepatitis C reinfection. The repertoire was sequenced with immunoSEQ multiplex PCR; TCRdb's copy has only in-frame clones and lacks some. The sample consists of roughly 43,000 clones, 88% of them appearing once. As to time point: peak reinfection, 3 to 8 weeks after reinfection detection. No in vitro expansion preceded TCR sequencing of the sorted cells. The sequenced sample was naive CD8+ T cells sorted from blood. Receptors originate from a young man with hepatitis C virus infection.

The chain couples TRBV9 to TRBJ2-3; D perhaps matches TRBD2 (6 bases). The CDR3 is 14 residues long. V was trimmed by 2 bases and J by 6 bases, leaving 13 bases between them. Germline values: CDR1 SGDLS, CDR2 YYNGEE. CDR3 sequence (DNA): TGTGCCAGCAGCGTGGACTGGACTATTGATACGCAGTATTTT. As protein: CASSVDWTIDTQYF.

The chain combines TRBV27 with TRBJ2-4; D is ambiguous. Germline V gene lookup returns CDR1 MNHEY and CDR2 SMNVEV (reference sequence). V lost 4 bases and J lost 5, with 6 bases in between. The CDR3 spans 12 residues. CDR3 in DNA: TGTGCCAGCAGTTCTGCGGAAAACATTCAGTACTTC. Amino acid sequence: CASSSAENIQYF.

This clone was observed a single time. The gene calls are TRBV10-3 and TRBJ2-1; 10 nucleotides agree with TRBD2. The CDR3 is made up of 16 amino acids. Trimming cost V 0 bases and J 5 bases; bases outside gene matches: 4. Per the germline V gene, CDR1 is ENHRY and CDR2 is SYGVKD. The CDR3 loop reads CAISESGLAGDNEQFF. Here the CDR3 DNA reads TGTGCCATCAGTGAGTCAGGGCTAGCGGGGGACAATGAGCAGTTCTTC.

This clone was detected only once. CDR3 amino acids: CASSHSGGVRPYEQYF. The CDR3 nucleotides read TGCGCCAGCAGCCACTCAGGGGGTGTAAGACCCTACGAGCAGTACTTC. The chain recombines TRBV4-1 with TRBJ2-7; 7 bases match TRBD1. The CDR3 contains 16 residues. J was trimmed by 2 bases and V by 3 bases; bases with no gene match: 10. Looked up from germline, CDR1 is MGHRA and CDR2 is YSYEKL.

This chain connects TRBV5-1 to TRBJ1-5, with a weak D call TRBD1 (5 bases). Germline V gene sequence: CDR1 SGHRS, CDR2 YFSETQ. The CDR3 runs 15 residues. Trimming took 4 bases from V and 1 from J, leaving 12 bases between them. CDR3 sequence: CASSHSPGSNQPQHF. In DNA, the CDR3 is TGCGCCAGCAGCCACAGTCCAGGGAGCAATCAGCCCCAGCATTTT.

Of note for this clone: Relative to the germline gene, one junction end is altered; a read error may explain this. The chain has TRBV27 and TRBJ2-7; 7 positions match TRBD2. The CDR3 runs 15 residues. Germline assignment: CDR1 MNHEY and CDR2 SMNVEV (reference sequence). CDR3 coding DNA: TGTGCCAGCAGTCCTCGTGGGGGGGGTTTGTACGGGCAGTACTTC. Amino acids: CASSPRGGGLYGQYF.

This clone was found once. This chain joins TRBV5-1 and TRBJ2-4; D might be TRBD1 (5 bases). The germline V gene encodes CDR1 SGHRS and CDR2 YFSETQ. There are 15 residues in the CDR3. V lost 6 bases to trimming and J lost 3 bases, with 16 bases between them. The CDR3 DNA is TGCGCCAGCAAAAACACAGGCTCCGGCAAAAACATTCAGTACTTC. It is translated as CASKNTGSGKNIQYF.

The chain recombines TRBV7-6 with TRBJ2-2; TRBD2 matches 11 bases. CDR1 and CDR2 from the germline V gene are SGHVS and FNYEAQ. V lost 3 bases, J lost 5 bases, and 2 bases stayed unmatched. This CDR3 comprises 15 residues. CDR3 amino acids: CASSFSGGETGELFF. In DNA, the CDR3 is TGTGCCAGCAGCTTTAGCGGGGGGGAAACCGGGGAGCTGTTTTTT.

The chain employs TRBV19 and TRBJ1-6; TRBD1 agrees at 7 bases. The J segment lost 6 bases and the V segment lost 8 bases, leaving 1 base of the junction unmatched. The CDR3 runs 12 residues. Germline V lookup: CDR1 LNHDA, CDR2 SQIVND (reference sequence). The CDR3 region is CASRQGNSPLHF. The DNA of the CDR3 is TGTGCCAGTCGACAGGGTAATTCACCCCTCCACTTT.

Concerning this clone itself: The sample has other DNA sequences that encode this CDR3 too. This sequence joins TRBV6-5 and TRBJ1-3; D is undetermined. The CDR3 spans 14 residues. Germline V CDR1 and CDR2: MNHEY, SVGAGI. V lost 0 bases and J 4 bases, leaving 7 bases between the germline ends. The CDR3 region has the DNA TGTGCCAGCAGTTACTCGGGAGGAGGAAACACCATATATTTT. It specifies CASSYSGGGNTIYF.

Turning to this clone: The junction departs from germline at one end; a sequencing error may be responsible. The chain employs TRBV7-9 and TRBJ2-5; 7 bases fit TRBD2. CDR1 is SEHNR, CDR2 FQNEAQ, per germline (reference sequence). This CDR3 has 12 amino acids. The CDR3 bases are TGTGCCAGCAGCTGGGAGGGAGAGGCCCAGTACTTC. Its protein product is CASSWEGEAQYF.

The V gene is TRBV5-1, the J gene TRBJ1-1; possibly TRBD1 for D (6 bases). The CDR3 sequence is 14 residues long. Germline loops: CDR1 SGHRS, CDR2 YFSETQ. Deletions cut 0 bases from V and 3 bases from J, with 9 bases between. The CDR3 nucleotides are TGCGCCAGCAGCTTGGGGGACACTCACACTGAAGCTTTCTTT. It specifies CASSLGDTHTEAFF.

This chain uses TRBV5-5 with TRBJ1-5; D might be TRBD1 (5 bases). The CDR3 is 14 residues long. Looked up from germline, CDR1 is SGHKS and CDR2 is YYEKEE (reference sequence). Trimming removed 5 bases from V and 0 bases from J, with 9 bases in between. CDR3 amino acids: CASRTDFSNQPQHF. CDR3 coding DNA: TGTGCCAGCAGGACAGATTTTAGCAATCAGCCCCAGCATTTT.

This chain uses TRBV7-9 with TRBJ1-4, with 9 bases matching TRBD1. Losses at the gene ends were 3 bases for V and 7 bases for J; bases not matched to a gene: 9. Germline assignment: CDR1 SEHNR and CDR2 FQNEAQ (reference sequence). This CDR3 region has 16 residues. The DNA for the CDR3 is TGTGCCAGCAGCTTGGGGGACAGGGATTTAGGTGAAAAACTGTTTTTT. Amino acid sequence: CASSLGDRDLGEKLFF.

The gene calls are TRBV27 and TRBJ1-5; a possible D gene is TRBD1 (6 bases). V was cut by 2 bases and J by 3 bases, with 8 bases left in between. This CDR3 has 14 amino acids. Germline CDR1 MNHEY, CDR2 SMNVEV (reference sequence). The CDR3 DNA reads as TGTGCCAGCAGTTTAGCAGGGGACAATCAGCCCCAGCATTTT. It encodes CASSLAGDNQPQHF.

The table lists this clone with a few counts. J is TRBJ2-1 and V is TRBV2; D possibly corresponds to TRBD2 (5 bases). Deletions cut 0 bases from V and 10 bases from J, with 10 bases between. In germline, CDR1 is SNHLY, CDR2 FYNNEI. CDR3 length: 13 amino acids. The CDR3 is CASSEAGAWEQFF. DNA for the CDR3: TGTGCCAGCAGTGAAGCGGGAGCCTGGGAGCAGTTCTTC. Together with reference TRBV2 and TRBJ2-1, the CDR3 gives the full variable domain: EPEVTQTPSHQVTQMGQEVILRCVPISNHLYFYWYRQILGQKVEFLVSFYNNEISEKSEIFDDQFSVERPDGSNFTLKIRSTKLEDSAMYFCASSEAGAWEQFFGPGTRLTVL.

The chain combines TRBV4-1 with TRBJ2-5; 9 bases are a match to TRBD2. V shed 4 bases, J shed 5 bases, and the junction held 17 bases outside the gene matches. This CDR3 is built from 18 residues. Germline CDR1 and CDR2: MGHRA and YSYEKL. CDR3 nucleotides: TGCGCCAGCAGCCGAAAGCGGGTCGCGGGAGGGCCCTTGGAGACCCAGTACTTC. It encodes CASSRKRVAGGPLETQYF.

The rearrangement uses TRBV7-9 and TRBJ2-3; no firm D call. Germline assignment: CDR1 SEHNR and CDR2 FQNEAQ (reference sequence). The CDR3 loop spans 14 amino acids. Trimming removed 2 bases at V and 6 bases at J, with 12 bases between. In nucleotides, the CDR3 is TGTGCCAGCAGCTTACCTACCCCCACCGATACGCAGTATTTT. Protein: CASSLPTPTDTQYF.

The rearrangement joins TRBV6-1 to TRBJ2-1; perhaps TRBD2 as D (6 bases). Trimming shortened V by 11 bases and J by 8 bases, and 19 bases separated the two germline ends. The CDR3 consists of 13 residues. Germline V lookup: CDR1 MNHNS, CDR2 SASEGT. CDR3 sequence (DNA): TGTGCCTTGTCCGGGACTCGCTTTGATGAGCAGTTCTTC. It codes for CALSGTRFDEQFF.

Notes on this clone: The conserved phenylalanine or tryptophan normally closing the CDR3 is absent here, so this likely arose from a read error. The rearrangement uses TRBV5-6 and TRBJ2-4; maybe TRBD2 (6 bases). The CDR3 contains 16 residues. CDR1 and CDR2 from the germline V gene are SGHDT and YYEEEE. The germline V and J ends were trimmed by 5 bases and 6 bases, with 21 bases remaining between them. DNA for the CDR3: TGTGCCAGCAGGTATCAAGGTTCGGGGGTCTCAAACATTCAGTACCTC. Translating it yields CASRYQGSGVSNIQYL.

This clone was seen a few times. DNA of the CDR3: TGTGCCAGCGCAGGCTCTGGAAACACCATATATTTT. Its translation is CASAGSGNTIYF. This chain connects TRBV6-5 to TRBJ1-3; no definite D call. The germline CDR1 and CDR2 sequences are MNHEY and SVGAGI. The V end lost 8 bases, the J end lost 0 bases, and 5 bases lay between the germline ends. The CDR3 contains 12 residues.

This clone came up once. This chain uses TRBV27 with TRBJ1-6; D gene uncertain. Between the trimmed V and J ends, which lost 5 bases and 0 bases, there was a span of 14 bases. Germline V gives CDR1 MNHEY, CDR2 SMNVEV (reference sequence). The CDR3 spans 17 residues. The DNA for the CDR3 is TGTGCCAGCAGTACAAGCGGATACCGCTCCTATAATTCACCCCTCCACTTT. It codes for CASSTSGYRSYNSPLHF.

V gene TRBV27 combines with J gene TRBJ1-5, with D possibly matching TRBD1 (6 bases). The germline V gene has CDR1 MNHEY and CDR2 SMNVEV (reference sequence). V was cut by 4 bases and J by 6 bases, with 13 bases left in between. The CDR3 extends over 14 amino acids. As DNA, the CDR3 is TGTGCCAGCAGTTATTCAGGGGCGGGTCAGCCCCAGCATTTT. It specifies CASSYSGAGQPQHF.

The J gene is TRBJ2-1, the V gene TRBV5-6, with 11 bases lining up with TRBD2. The V segment lost 3 bases and the J segment 4 bases; nucleotides outside the gene matches: 6. This CDR3 comprises 16 residues. The germline CDR1 and CDR2 sequences are SGHDT and YYEEEE. The CDR3 region has the DNA TGTGCCAGCAGCTCTCCCCGACTAGCGGGGTACAATGAGCAGTTCTTC. This sequence encodes CASSSPRLAGYNEQFF.

Only one count was recorded for this clone. This sequence joins TRBV27 and TRBJ2-7; 10 bases are shared with TRBD2. In germline, CDR1 is MNHEY, CDR2 SMNVEV (reference sequence). The CDR3 has 15 amino acids. V lost 8 bases to trimming and J lost 2 bases; unmatched junction nucleotides: 9. CDR3 in amino acids: CASAPSSGSPYEQYF. CDR3 nucleotide sequence: TGTGCCAGCGCCCCCTCTAGCGGGAGCCCCTACGAGCAGTACTTC.

The rearrangement joins TRBV27 to TRBJ1-2; D uncertain. The V gene's germline CDR1 is MNHEY and CDR2 SMNVEV (reference sequence). The CDR3 totals 15 residues. Trimming took off 3 bases at V and 3 bases at J, with 14 bases between the two ends. CDR3 sequence: CASSLTPGGDYGYTF. DNA of the CDR3: TGTGCCAGCAGTTTGACCCCCGGAGGCGACTATGGCTACACCTTC.

The chain recombines TRBV6-1 with TRBJ1-2, with D possibly matching TRBD1 (5 bases). Between the trimmed V and J ends, which lost 2 bases and 5 bases, there was a span of 9 bases. The length of the CDR3 is 13 residues. Looked up from germline, CDR1 is MNHNS and CDR2 is SASEGT. CDR3 nucleotides: TGTGCCAGCAGTGAAACAGGCGATTATGGCTACACCTTC. This sequence encodes CASSETGDYGYTF.

The CDR3 DNA reads TGTGCCTGGACAACAGGGGAAGGGTTTGGAACTGAAGCTTTCTTT. It yields the protein CAWTTGEGFGTEAFF. The chain combines TRBV30 with TRBJ1-1, with 7 bases matching TRBD1. V was clipped by 4 bases and J by 5 bases; unmatched bases: 13. This CDR3 has 15 amino acids. In germline, CDR1 is GTSNPN, CDR2 SVGIG (reference sequence).

The chain couples TRBV6-1 to TRBJ2-5, with 7 bases matching TRBD1. The end of the DNA fits TRBJ2-7 better, so the J call may be wrong. Germline-derived CDR1 and CDR2 are MNHNS and SASEGT. This CDR3 region has 13 residues. In DNA form, the CDR3 reads TGTGCCAGCAGTCGGGACAGAACCTACGAGCAGTACTTC. This sequence encodes CASSRDRTYEQYF.

Here the CDR3 reads CASSDTASLGNQPQHF. The DNA of the CDR3 is TGTGCCAGCAGTGACACAGCTTCTTTGGGCAATCAGCCCCAGCATTTT. This chain links TRBV6-4 with TRBJ1-5; D uncertain. The V gene lost 2 bases and the J gene lost 2 bases, with 13 bases spanning the gap. CDR3 length: 16 residues. Germline CDR1 reads MRHNA; CDR2 reads SNTAGT.